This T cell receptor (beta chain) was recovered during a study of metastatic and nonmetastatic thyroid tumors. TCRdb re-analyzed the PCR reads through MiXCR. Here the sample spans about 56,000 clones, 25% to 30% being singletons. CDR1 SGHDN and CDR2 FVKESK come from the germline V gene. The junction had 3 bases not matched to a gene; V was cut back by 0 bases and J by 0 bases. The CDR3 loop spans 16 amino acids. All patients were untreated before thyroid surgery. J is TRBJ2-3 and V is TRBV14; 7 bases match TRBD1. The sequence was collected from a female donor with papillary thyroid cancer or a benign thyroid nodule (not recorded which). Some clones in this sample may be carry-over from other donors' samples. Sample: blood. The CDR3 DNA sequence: TGTGCCAGCAGCCAAGATGGGGGACAGAGCACAGATACGCAGTATTTT. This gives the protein CASSQDGGQSTDTQYF.